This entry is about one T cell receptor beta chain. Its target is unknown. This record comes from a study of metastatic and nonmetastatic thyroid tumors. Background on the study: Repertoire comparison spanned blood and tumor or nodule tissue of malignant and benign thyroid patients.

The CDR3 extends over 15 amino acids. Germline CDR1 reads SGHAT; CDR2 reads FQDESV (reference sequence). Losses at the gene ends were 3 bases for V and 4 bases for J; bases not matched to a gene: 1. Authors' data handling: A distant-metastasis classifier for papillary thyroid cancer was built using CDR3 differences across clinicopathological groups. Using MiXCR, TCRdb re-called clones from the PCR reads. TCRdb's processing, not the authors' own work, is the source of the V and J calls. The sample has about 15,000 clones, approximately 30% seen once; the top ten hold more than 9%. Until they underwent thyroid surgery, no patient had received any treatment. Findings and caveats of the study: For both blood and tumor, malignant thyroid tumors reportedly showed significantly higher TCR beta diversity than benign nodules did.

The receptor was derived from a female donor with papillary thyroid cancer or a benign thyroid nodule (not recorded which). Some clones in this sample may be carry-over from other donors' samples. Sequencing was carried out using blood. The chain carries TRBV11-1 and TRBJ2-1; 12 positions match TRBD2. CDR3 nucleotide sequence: TGTGCCAGCAGCTTCCTAGCGGGAGGGTACAATGAGCAGTTCTTC. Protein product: CASSFLAGGYNEQFF.